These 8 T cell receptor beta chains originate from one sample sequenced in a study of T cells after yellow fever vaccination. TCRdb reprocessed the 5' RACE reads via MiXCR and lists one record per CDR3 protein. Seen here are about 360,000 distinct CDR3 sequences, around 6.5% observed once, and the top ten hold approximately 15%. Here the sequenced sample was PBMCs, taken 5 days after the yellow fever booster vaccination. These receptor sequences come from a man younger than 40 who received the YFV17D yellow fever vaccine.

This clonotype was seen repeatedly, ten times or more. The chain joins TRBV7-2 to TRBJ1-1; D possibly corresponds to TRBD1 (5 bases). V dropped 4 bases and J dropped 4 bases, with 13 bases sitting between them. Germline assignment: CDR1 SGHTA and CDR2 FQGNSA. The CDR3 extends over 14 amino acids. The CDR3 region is CASSSWGRGTEAFF. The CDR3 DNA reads TGTGCCAGCAGCTCCTGGGGCCGCGGCACTGAAGCTTTCTTT.

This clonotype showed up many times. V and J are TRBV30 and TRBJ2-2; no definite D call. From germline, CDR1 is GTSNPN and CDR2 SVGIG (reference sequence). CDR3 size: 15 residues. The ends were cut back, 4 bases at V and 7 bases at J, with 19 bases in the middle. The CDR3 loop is CAWTAPGRWDGELFF. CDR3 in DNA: TGTGCCTGGACCGCACCGGGTCGCTGGGACGGGGAGCTGTTTTTT.

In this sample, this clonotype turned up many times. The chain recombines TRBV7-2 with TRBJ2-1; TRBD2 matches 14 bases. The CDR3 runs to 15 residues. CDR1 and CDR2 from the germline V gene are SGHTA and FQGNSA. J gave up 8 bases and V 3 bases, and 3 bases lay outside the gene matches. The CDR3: CASSLGTSGSYEQFF. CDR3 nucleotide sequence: TGTGCCAGCAGCTTGGGGACTAGCGGGAGTTATGAGCAGTTCTTC.

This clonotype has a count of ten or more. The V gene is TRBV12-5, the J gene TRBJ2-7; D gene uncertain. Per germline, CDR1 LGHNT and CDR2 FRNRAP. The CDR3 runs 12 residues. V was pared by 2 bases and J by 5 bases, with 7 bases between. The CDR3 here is CASGLTANEQYF. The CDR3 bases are TGTGCTAGTGGTTTGACCGCCAACGAGCAGTACTTC.

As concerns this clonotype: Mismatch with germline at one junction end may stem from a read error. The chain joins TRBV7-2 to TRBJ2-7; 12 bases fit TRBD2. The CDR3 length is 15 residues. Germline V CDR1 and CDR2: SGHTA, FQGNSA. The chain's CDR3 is CASSSMTSGRSNQNF. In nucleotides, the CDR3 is TGTGCCAGCAGCTCCATGACTAGCGGGAGAAGTAATCAAAACTTC.

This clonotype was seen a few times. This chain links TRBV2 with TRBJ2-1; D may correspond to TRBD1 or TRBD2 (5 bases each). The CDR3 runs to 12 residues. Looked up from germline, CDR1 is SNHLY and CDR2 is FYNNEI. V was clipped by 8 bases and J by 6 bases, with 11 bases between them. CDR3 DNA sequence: TGTGCCAGCGGGGGTGAGGGCAATGAGCAGTTCTTC. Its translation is CASGGEGNEQFF.

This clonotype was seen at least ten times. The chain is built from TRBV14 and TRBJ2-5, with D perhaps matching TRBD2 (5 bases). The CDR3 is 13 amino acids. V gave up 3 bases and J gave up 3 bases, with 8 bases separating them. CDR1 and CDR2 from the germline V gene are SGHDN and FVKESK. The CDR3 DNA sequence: TGTGCCAGCAGCCAGGAACTAGAAGAGACCCAGTACTTC. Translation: CASSQELEETQYF.

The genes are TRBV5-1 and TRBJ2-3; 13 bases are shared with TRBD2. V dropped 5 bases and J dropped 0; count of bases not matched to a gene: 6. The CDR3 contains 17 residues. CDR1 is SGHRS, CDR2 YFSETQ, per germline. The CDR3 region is CASRSGLAGPSTDTQYF. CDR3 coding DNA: TGCGCCAGCAGATCGGGACTAGCGGGACCTAGCACAGATACGCAGTATTTT.